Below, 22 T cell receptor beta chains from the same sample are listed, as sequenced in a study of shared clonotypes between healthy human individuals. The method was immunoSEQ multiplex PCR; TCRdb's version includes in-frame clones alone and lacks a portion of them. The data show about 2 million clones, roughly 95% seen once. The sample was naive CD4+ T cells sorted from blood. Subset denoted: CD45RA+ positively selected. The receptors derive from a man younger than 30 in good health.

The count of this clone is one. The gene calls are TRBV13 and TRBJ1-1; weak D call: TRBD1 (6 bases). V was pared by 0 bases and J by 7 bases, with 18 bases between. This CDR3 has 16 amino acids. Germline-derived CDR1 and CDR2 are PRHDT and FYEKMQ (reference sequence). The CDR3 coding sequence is TGTGCCAGCAGCTTAGGCCAACGTAGCAGGGGCGGTGAAGCTTTCTTT. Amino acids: CASSLGQRSRGGEAFF.

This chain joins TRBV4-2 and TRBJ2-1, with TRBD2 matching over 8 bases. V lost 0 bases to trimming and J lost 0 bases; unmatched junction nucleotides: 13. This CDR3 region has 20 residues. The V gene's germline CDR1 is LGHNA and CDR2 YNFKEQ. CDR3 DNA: TGTGCCAGCAGCCAAGATTACGGGGGGGCCGCAACCTTCTCCTACAATGAGCAGTTCTTC. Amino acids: CASSQDYGGAATFSYNEQFF.

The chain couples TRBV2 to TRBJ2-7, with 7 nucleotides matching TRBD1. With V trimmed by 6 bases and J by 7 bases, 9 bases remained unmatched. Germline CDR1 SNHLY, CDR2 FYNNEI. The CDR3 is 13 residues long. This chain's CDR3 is CASRDDRVGEQYF. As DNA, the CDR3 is TGTGCCAGCAGGGATGACAGGGTGGGTGAGCAGTACTTC.

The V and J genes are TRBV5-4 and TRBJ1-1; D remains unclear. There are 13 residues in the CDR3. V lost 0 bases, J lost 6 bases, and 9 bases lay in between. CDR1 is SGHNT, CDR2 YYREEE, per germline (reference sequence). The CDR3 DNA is TGTGCCAGCAGCTTGGAATGGGGTCCTGAAGCTTTCTTT. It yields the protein CASSLEWGPEAFF.

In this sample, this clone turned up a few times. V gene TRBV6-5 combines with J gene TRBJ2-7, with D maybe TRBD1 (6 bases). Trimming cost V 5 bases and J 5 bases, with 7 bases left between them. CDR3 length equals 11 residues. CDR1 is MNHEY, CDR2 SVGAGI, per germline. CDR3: CASSNRDEQYF. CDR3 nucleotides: TGTGCCAGCAGTAACAGGGACGAGCAGTACTTC.

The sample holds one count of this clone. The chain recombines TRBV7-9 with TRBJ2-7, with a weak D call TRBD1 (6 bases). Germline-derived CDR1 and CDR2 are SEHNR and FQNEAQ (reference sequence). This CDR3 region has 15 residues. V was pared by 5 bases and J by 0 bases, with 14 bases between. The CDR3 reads CASSARGGDSYEQYF. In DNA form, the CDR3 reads TGTGCCAGCAGCGCACGAGGGGGAGACTCCTACGAGCAGTACTTC. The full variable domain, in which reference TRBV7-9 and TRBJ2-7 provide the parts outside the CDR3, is DTGVSQNPRHKITKRGQNVTFRCDPISEHNRLYWYRQTLGQGPEFLTYFQNEAQLEKSRLLSDRFSAERPKGSFSTLEIQRTEQGDSAMYLCASSARGGDSYEQYFGPGTRLTVT.

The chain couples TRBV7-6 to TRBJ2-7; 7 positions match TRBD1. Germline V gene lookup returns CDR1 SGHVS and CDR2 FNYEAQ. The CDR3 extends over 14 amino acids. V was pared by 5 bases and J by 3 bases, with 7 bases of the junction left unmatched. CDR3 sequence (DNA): TGTGCCAGCAGCCCCGGGACAGCATTCTACGAGCAGTACTTC. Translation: CASSPGTAFYEQYF.

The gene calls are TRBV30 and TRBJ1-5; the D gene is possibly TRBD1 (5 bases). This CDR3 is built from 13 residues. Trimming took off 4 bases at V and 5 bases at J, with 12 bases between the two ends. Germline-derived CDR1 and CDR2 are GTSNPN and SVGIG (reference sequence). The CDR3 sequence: CAWNQGGDQPQHF. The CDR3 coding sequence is TGTGCCTGGAATCAGGGTGGGGATCAGCCCCAGCATTTT.

The CDR3 coding sequence is TGTGCCAGCAGTGTAAACAGCCAAGAGACCCAGTACTTC. This codes for CASSVNSQETQYF. The chain is built from TRBV2 and TRBJ2-5, with no clear D. The CDR3 sequence is 13 residues long. Germline-derived CDR1 and CDR2 are SNHLY and FYNNEI. V lost 4 bases, J lost 1 base, and 7 bases lay in between.

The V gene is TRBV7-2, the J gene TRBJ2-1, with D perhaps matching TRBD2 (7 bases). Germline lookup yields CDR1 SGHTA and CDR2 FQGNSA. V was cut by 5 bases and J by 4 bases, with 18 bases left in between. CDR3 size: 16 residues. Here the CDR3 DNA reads TGTGCCAGCAGCACTGGGGGGGCTTTAATTTACAATGAGCAGTTCTTC. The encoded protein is CASSTGGALIYNEQFF.

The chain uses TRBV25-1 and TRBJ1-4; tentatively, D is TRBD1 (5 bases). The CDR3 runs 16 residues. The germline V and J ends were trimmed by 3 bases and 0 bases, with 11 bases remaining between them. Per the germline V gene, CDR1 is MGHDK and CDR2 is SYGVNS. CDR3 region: CASSDPGRATNEKLFF. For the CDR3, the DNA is TGTGCCAGCAGTGACCCAGGGAGGGCAACTAATGAAAAACTGTTTTTT.

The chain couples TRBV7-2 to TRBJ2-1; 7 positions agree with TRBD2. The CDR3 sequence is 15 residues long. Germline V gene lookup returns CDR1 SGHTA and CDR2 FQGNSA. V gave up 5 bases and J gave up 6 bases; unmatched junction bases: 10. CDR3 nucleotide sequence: TGTGCCAGCAGCAGGCAGGCTAGCGGCCTCAATGAGCAGTTCTTC. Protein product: CASSRQASGLNEQFF.

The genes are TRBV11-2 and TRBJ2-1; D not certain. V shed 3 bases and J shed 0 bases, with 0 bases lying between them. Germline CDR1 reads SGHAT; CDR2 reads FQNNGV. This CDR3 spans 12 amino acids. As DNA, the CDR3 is TGTGCCAGCAGCTTCTCCTACAATGAGCAGTTCTTC. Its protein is CASSFSYNEQFF. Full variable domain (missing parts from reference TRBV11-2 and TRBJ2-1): EAGVAQSPRYKIIEKRQSVAFWCNPISGHATLYWYQQILGQGPKLLIQFQNNGVVDDSQLPKDRFSAERLKGVDSTLKIQPAKLEDSAVYLCASSFSYNEQFFGPGTRLTVL.

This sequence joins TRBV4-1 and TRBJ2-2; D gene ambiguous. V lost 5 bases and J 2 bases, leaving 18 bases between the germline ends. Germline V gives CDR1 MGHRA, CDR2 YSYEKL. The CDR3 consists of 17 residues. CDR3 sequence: CASSFVASLINTGELFF. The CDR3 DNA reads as TGCGCCAGCAGCTTCGTGGCCAGTTTGATTAACACCGGGGAGCTGTTTTTT.

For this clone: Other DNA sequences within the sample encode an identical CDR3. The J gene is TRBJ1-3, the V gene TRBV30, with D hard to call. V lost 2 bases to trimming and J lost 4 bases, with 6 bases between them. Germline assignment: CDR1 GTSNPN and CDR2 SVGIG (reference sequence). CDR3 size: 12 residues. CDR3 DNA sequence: TGTGCCTGGAGTCCGTCCGGAAACACCATATATTTT. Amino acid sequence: CAWSPSGNTIYF.

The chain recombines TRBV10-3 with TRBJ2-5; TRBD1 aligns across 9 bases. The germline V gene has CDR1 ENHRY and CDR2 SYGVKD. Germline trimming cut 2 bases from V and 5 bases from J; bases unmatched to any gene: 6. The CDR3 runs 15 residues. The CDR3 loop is CAISETQGAGETQYF. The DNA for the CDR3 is TGTGCCATCAGTGAGACACAGGGGGCAGGGGAGACCCAGTACTTC.

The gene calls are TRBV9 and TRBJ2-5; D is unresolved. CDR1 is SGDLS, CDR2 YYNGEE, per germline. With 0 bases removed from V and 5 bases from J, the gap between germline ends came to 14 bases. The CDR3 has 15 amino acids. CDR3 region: CASSVDNRQTETQYF. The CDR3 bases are TGTGCCAGCAGCGTAGATAACAGACAAACGGAGACCCAGTACTTC.

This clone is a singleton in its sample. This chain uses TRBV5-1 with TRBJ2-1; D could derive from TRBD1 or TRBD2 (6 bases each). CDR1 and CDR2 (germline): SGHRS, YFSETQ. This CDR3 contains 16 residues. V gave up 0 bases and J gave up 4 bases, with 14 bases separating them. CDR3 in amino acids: CASSLAGAYNYNEQFF. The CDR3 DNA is TGCGCCAGCAGCTTGGCGGGGGCCTACAATTACAATGAGCAGTTCTTC.

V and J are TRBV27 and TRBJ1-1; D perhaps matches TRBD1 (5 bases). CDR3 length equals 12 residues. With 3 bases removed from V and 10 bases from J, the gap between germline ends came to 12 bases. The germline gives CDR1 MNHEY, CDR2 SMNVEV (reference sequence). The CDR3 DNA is TGTGCCAGCAGTTTTGGGGGATCCAGAGCTTTCTTT. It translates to CASSFGGSRAFF.

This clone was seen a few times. The CDR3 spells CAISSGQGFYGYTF. DNA for the CDR3: TGTGCCATCAGTTCCGGACAGGGCTTTTATGGCTACACCTTC. The rearrangement links TRBV10-3 to TRBJ1-2, with TRBD1 matching over 8 bases. Germline CDR1 and CDR2: ENHRY and SYGVKD. The junction had 7 bases not matched to a gene; V was cut back by 5 bases and J by 5 bases. The CDR3 covers 14 residues.

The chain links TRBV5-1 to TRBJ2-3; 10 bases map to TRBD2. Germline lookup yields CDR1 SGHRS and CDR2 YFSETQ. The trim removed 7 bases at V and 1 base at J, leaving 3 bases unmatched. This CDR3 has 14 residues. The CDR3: CASSTSGGTDTQYF. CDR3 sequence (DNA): TGCGCCAGCTCCACTAGCGGGGGCACAGATACGCAGTATTTT.

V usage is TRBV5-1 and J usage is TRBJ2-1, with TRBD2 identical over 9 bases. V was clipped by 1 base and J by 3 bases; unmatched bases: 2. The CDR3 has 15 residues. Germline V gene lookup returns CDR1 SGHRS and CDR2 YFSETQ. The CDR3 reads CASSLPSGIYNEQFF. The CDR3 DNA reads TGCGCCAGCAGCTTGCCTAGCGGGATCTACAATGAGCAGTTCTTC.